These T cell receptor beta chains were read from a single sample in a study of blood T cells in healthy people across ages. TCRdb itself ran the 5' RACE reads through MiXCR, one entry per CDR3 protein. The repertoire holds around 800,000 distinct CDR3 sequences, with approximately 65% as singletons. The sample comprised blood. The origin of the receptors is a man aged 25-45 years in good health. Both conserved end residues are part of each CDR3. D genes are given only for firm matches. Clone size, where shown, is once, few, many, or a class for clones that have expanded.

v_gene	d_gene	abundance	j_gene	CDR3nt	CDR3aa
TRBV10-3	.	.	TRBJ1-2	TGTGCCATCAGTGGCGGCAACTATGGCTACACCTTC	CAISGGNYGYTF
TRBV28	TRBD1	.	TRBJ1-2	TGTGCCAGCAGTTCCCTGGGACAGGGGGCTTCTGGCTACACCTTC	CASSSLGQGASGYTF
TRBV7-6	.	few	TRBJ2-1	TGTGCCAGCAGCTTAGCGGCTACCCTCATAAAATACAATGAGCAGTTCTTC	CASSLAATLIKYNEQFF
TRBV15	TRBD1	.	TRBJ1-2	TGTGCCACCAGCAGAGCCTTTGGGACAGGGTCGGATGGCTACACCTTC	CATSRAFGTGSDGYTF
TRBV12-5	TRBD1	.	TRBJ2-1	TGTGCTAGTGGCGTGACAGGGGGTCTCTACAATGAGCAGTTCTTC	CASGVTGGLYNEQFF
TRBV7-2	TRBD1	few	TRBJ2-1	TGTGCCAGCAGCTTATCCGGACAGGTTGGGCATGAGCAGTTCTTC	CASSLSGQVGHEQFF
TRBV7-2	TRBD1	once	TRBJ1-6	TGTGCCAGCAGCTCGTTGCTTGGGACAGGGTCATTTAGGGCACCCCTCCACTTT	CASSSLLGTGSFRAPLHF
TRBV9	.	once	TRBJ2-3	TGTGCCAGCAGCGTAGTGGACGGCCGACACACAGATACGCAGTATTTT	CASSVVDGRHTDTQYF
TRBV27	.	few	TRBJ2-7	TGTGCCAGCAGTCCCCTGGGGGCTAACTACGAGCAGTACTTC	CASSPLGANYEQYF
TRBV9	TRBD2	few	TRBJ2-7	TGTGCCAGCAGCGTGGGACTAGCCGCCTACGAGCAGTACTTC	CASSVGLAAYEQYF
TRBV3-1	.	.	TRBJ2-1	TGTGCCAGCAGCCCGCTTTCAGACAATGAGCAGTTCTTC	CASSPLSDNEQFF
TRBV27	TRBD1	.	TRBJ2-1	TGTGCCAGCAGTTTATCATACAGGGGAGAGGAGACCCAGTTCTTC	CASSLSYRGEETQFF
TRBV7-2	.	few	TRBJ1-4	TGTGCCAGCAGCTTAAGTCGGACTAAGGGGGAAAAACTGTTTTTT	CASSLSRTKGEKLFF
TRBV6-4	.	.	TRBJ2-7	TGTGCCAGCAGTGACAAGGACTCCTACGAGCAGTACTTC	CASSDKDSYEQYF
TRBV20-1	.	.	TRBJ1-5	TGCAGTGCTAGGCAGGGAGGGGAATCTGAGCCCCAGCATTTT	CSARQGGESEPQHF
TRBV10-3	.	once	TRBJ1-4	TGTGCCATCAGTCCAGGGACTGCTAATGAAAAACTGTTTTTT	CAISPGTANEKLFF
TRBV20-1	TRBD1	.	TRBJ2-7	TGCAGTGCTGGGGTGACAGGGGTAGGCTACGAGCAGTACTTC	CSAGVTGVGYEQYF
TRBV27	.	.	TRBJ1-2	TGTACCAGCAGGGACGGACCCTACTATGGCTACACCTTC	CTSRDGPYYGYTF
TRBV6-6	.	.	TRBJ2-2	TGTGCCAGCAGTCCCCAAGGGGACGGGGAGCTGTTTTTT	CASSPQGDGELFF
TRBV9	.	.	TRBJ1-4	TGTGCCAGCAGCGTAGGGGTGGACAATGAAAAACTGTTTTTT	CASSVGVDNEKLFF
TRBV6-2/TRBV6-3	.	few	TRBJ1-6	TGTGCCAGCAGACCCGTGACAGTCGGAGCTTCACCCCTCCACTTT	CASRPVTVGASPLHF
TRBV10-2	.	.	TRBJ1-5	TGCGCCAGCAGGGTGGGGGGGAGCAATCAGCCCCAGCATTTT	CASRVGGSNQPQHF
TRBV5-5	.	.	TRBJ2-1	TGTGCCAGCAGCTTCCTAGCACTGAGCTCCTACAATGAGCAGTTCTTC	CASSFLALSSYNEQFF
TRBV29-1	.	.	TRBJ1-2	TGCAGCGTTGACACGGGCGAAAACTATGGCTACACCTTC	CSVDTGENYGYTF
TRBV7-9	.	.	TRBJ1-5	TGTGCCAGCAGTGGGCAGTATAGCAATCAGCCCCAGCATTTT	CASSGQYSNQPQHF
TRBV6-5	.	.	TRBJ2-1	TGTGCCAGCAGCCGTCAGGCGGGGGAGCAGTTCTTC	CASSRQAGEQFF
TRBV9	.	few	TRBJ2-7	TGTGCCAGCAGCGTAGGAGGGGAGGACTACGAGCAGTACTTC	CASSVGGEDYEQYF
TRBV6-4	.	.	TRBJ2-1	TGTGCCAGCCTGGGGACCCTCAATGAGCAGTTCTTC	CASLGTLNEQFF
TRBV11-2	TRBD1	.	TRBJ1-6	TGTGCCAGCAGCTTAGCTAGCGGACAGGGGGTTAATTCACCCCTCCACTTT	CASSLASGQGVNSPLHF
TRBV27	TRBD1	few	TRBJ1-6	TGTGCCAGCAGTTTAGGGACAGGGGTTTCACCCCTCCACTTT	CASSLGTGVSPLHF
TRBV7-2	.	few	TRBJ2-1	TGTGCCAGCAGCTCCCTTGCGGGGGCTACTTACAATGAGCAGTTCTTC	CASSSLAGATYNEQFF
TRBV12-3/TRBV12-4	.	few	TRBJ2-5	TGTGCCAGCAGTTTTGGGGGGCTCCAAGAGACCCAGTACTTC	CASSFGGLQETQYF
TRBV6-5	TRBD1	.	TRBJ1-5	TGTGCCAGCAGGGCGGGACAGTTTGGCAATCAGCCCCAGCATTTT	CASRAGQFGNQPQHF
TRBV12-3/TRBV12-4	.	.	TRBJ2-3	TGTGCCAGCAGTTTAGGGGCCCGAAGGGGTGGAGATACGCAGTATTTT	CASSLGARRGGDTQYF
TRBV6-2/TRBV6-3	TRBD2	.	TRBJ2-2	TGTGCCAGCAGTTACTCATCACTAGCGGGGGCAATGAACACCGGGGAGCTGTTTTTT	CASSYSSLAGAMNTGELFF
TRBV3-1	.	.	TRBJ2-7	TGTGCCAGCAGCCAAGGGGTGGAGGGACGATACAATGAGCAGTACTTC	CASSQGVEGRYNEQYF
TRBV7-3	.	.	TRBJ1-1	TGTGCCAGCAGCCCACCGACGGTCACTGAAGCTTTCTTT	CASSPPTVTEAFF
TRBV7-9	TRBD1	few	TRBJ1-2	TGTGCCAGCAGCCAGACCCGAGCGACAGGGAGTGGCTACACCTTC	CASSQTRATGSGYTF
TRBV15	.	once	TRBJ2-6	TGTGCCACCAGCAGAGGCAGGGGCGCTGGGGCCAACGTCCTGACTTTC	CATSRGRGAGANVLTF
TRBV5-5	.	.	TRBJ1-2	TGTGCCAGCAGCTTGATTCCAGATCTCTCGGTTGACTACACCTTC	CASSLIPDLSVDYTF
TRBV4-3	.	.	TRBJ2-7	TGCGCCAGCAGCCAAGCTCTCAGCTCCTACGAGCAGTACTTC	CASSQALSSYEQYF
TRBV27	.	once	TRBJ2-1	TGTGCCAGCAGTTGGAGCGTGGCTTCGGTGCGGGTCGATGAGCAGTTCTTC	CASSWSVASVRVDEQFF
TRBV30	TRBD2	.	TRBJ2-3	TGTGCCTGGAGTCTCGGACTAGCAATACCGTATTTT	CAWSLGLAIPYF
TRBV6-1	.	.	TRBJ2-5	TGTGCCAGCAGTGCCTACCGGGAGCAAGAGACCCAGTACTTC	CASSAYREQETQYF